A selection of T cell receptor beta chains follows, all from one sample in a study of identical twins. MiXCR, applied by TCRdb to the 5' RACE reads, yields one record per CDR3 protein. The sample includes roughly 690,000 distinct CDR3 sequences, over 5% of them seen just once. Sequenced input: naive T cells sorted from blood. The receptors originated from a man between 18 and 35 years old in good health. Each CDR3 is given with its conserved first and last residue. D genes are given only for firm matches. Size values are once, few and many counts, or a class for expanded clones, and some rows have none.

CDR3 DNA	CDR3 protein	J gene	V gene	clone size	D gene
TGCAGCGTTGAAGAAAGGAGCGACCCCACAGATACGCAGTATTTT	CSVEERSDPTDTQYF	TRBJ2-3	TRBV29-1	many	-
TGCGCCAGCAGCCAAGTTCCGGGTGTCACAGATACGCAGTATTTT	CASSQVPGVTDTQYF	TRBJ2-3	TRBV4-3	few	-
TGTGCCAGCAGACAGGACGCTAGGGGCAATGAGCAGTTCTTC	CASRQDARGNEQFF	TRBJ2-1	TRBV25-1	many	-
TGCAGCGTTGATGAGGGGTCTGGAAACACCATATATTTT	CSVDEGSGNTIYF	TRBJ1-3	TRBV29-1	-	-
TGTGCCTGGAGTTTGCAGGTTGTCACCGGGGAGCTGTTTTTT	CAWSLQVVTGELFF	TRBJ2-2	TRBV30	few	-
TGTGCCAGCAGCCAAGATATCTTAAAGTCCCAGTTCTTC	CASSQDILKSQFF	TRBJ2-1	TRBV3-1	few	-
TGTGCCATCAGAGGGGATTATGAAAAACTGTTTTTT	CAIRGDYEKLFF	TRBJ1-4	TRBV10-3	-	-
TGTGCCAGCAGCACGAGACGGGGCGCGGAGACCCAGTACTTC	CASSTRRGAETQYF	TRBJ2-5	TRBV11-2	few	-
TGCGCCAGCAGCCATCGGACCGAGAATACTTTCTCCTACGAGCAGTACTTC	CASSHRTENTFSYEQYF	TRBJ2-7	TRBV4-3	many	-
TGCAGTGTTAGCGGGAGGGCCTCGGGGCAGTACTTC	CSVSGRASGQYF	TRBJ2-7	TRBV20-1	few	TRBD2
TGCGCCAGCAGCCCAGAGTACGGCGGGAGGATTCGGAATGAGCAGTTCTTC	CASSPEYGGRIRNEQFF	TRBJ2-1	TRBV4-3	many	TRBD2
TGTGCCAGCAGTTTAAGGAGCGTACCTACAGATACGCAGTATTTT	CASSLRSVPTDTQYF	TRBJ2-3	TRBV12-3/TRBV12-4	few	-
TGTGCCTGGAGTTTTATGCGAGAGACCCAGTACTTC	CAWSFMRETQYF	TRBJ2-5	TRBV30	-	-
TGTGCCAGCAGCCTCTTAGCGGGAGTAAGTCAAGAGACCCAGTACTTC	CASSLLAGVSQETQYF	TRBJ2-5	TRBV7-9	few	TRBD2
TGCAGCGTGTTAAGACTAGCGGGAGCCAATGAGCAGTTCTTC	CSVLRLAGANEQFF	TRBJ2-1	TRBV29-1	many	TRBD2
TGTGCCAGCACCCTACCCGGACAGGGGACCGGGGAGCTGTTTTTT	CASTLPGQGTGELFF	TRBJ2-2	TRBV7-9	-	TRBD1
TGTGCCAGCAGCCAAGAAGGGGCGGGAAACAATGAGCAGTTCTTC	CASSQEGAGNNEQFF	TRBJ2-1	TRBV3-1	many	-
TGTGCCAGCAGCGACAGGTTCCACGAGCAGTACTTC	CASSDRFHEQYF	TRBJ2-7	TRBV6-5	few	-
TGCAGTGCTAGGGGGCGGGACTCCTACAATGAGCAGTTCTTC	CSARGRDSYNEQFF	TRBJ2-1	TRBV20-1	many	-
TGTGCCAGCAGCTTTTCAGGGGGCGCCTGGGAGACCCAGTACTTC	CASSFSGGAWETQYF	TRBJ2-5	TRBV7-9	-	TRBD1
TGCAGTGCTAGAGATTCCGGGACAGGGTCTGAAAAACTGTTTTTT	CSARDSGTGSEKLFF	TRBJ1-4	TRBV20-1	few	TRBD1
TGCAGTGCCGAGAGGGGAACTAACAATGAGCAGTTCTTC	CSAERGTNNEQFF	TRBJ2-1	TRBV20-1	many	-
TGTGCCAGCACCTTGGCCGGGGACGAACACAATGAGCAGTTCTTC	CASTLAGDEHNEQFF	TRBJ2-1	TRBV28	few	-
TGTGCCAGCAGTCCGCCGGGACTACTTGGAAATAAAGATACGCAGTATTTT	CASSPPGLLGNKDTQYF	TRBJ2-3	TRBV12-3/TRBV12-4	many	TRBD2
TGCAGCGCCAGGGACAGCCAAGAGACCCAGTACTTC	CSARDSQETQYF	TRBJ2-5	TRBV20-1	many	TRBD1
TGTGCCATCAGTGAGACAGCGGGTGAGACCCAGTACTTC	CAISETAGETQYF	TRBJ2-5	TRBV10-3	many	-
TGTGCCTGGAGTGTATCGGCTAGCGGGGATACGCAGTATTTT	CAWSVSASGDTQYF	TRBJ2-3	TRBV30	-	TRBD2
TGTGCCAGCAGCTTAAGGGACAAACTAGCGGGAGTTGATAATGAGCAGTTCTTC	CASSLRDKLAGVDNEQFF	TRBJ2-1	TRBV11-2	once	TRBD2
TGCGCCAGCAGCCTAGCTGATTACTCCTACAATGAGCAGTTCTTC	CASSLADYSYNEQFF	TRBJ2-1	TRBV5-1	many	-
TGTGCCAGTGAGTCAGGGGTCAAAAACATTCAGTACTTC	CASESGVKNIQYF	TRBJ2-4	TRBV19	-	-
TGTGCCAGCAGTCGACAGGAGCCCCTGAACTATGGCTACACCTTC	CASSRQEPLNYGYTF	TRBJ1-2	TRBV6-2/TRBV6-3	few	-
TGCAGTGCTAGAGAGAGGACCCATGAGCAGTTCTTC	CSARERTHEQFF	TRBJ2-1	TRBV20-1	few	-
TGTGCCAGCAGTTACGCCGGGGGCCCGGAGACCCAGTACTTC	CASSYAGGPETQYF	TRBJ2-5	TRBV6-2/TRBV6-3	few	-
TGCGCCAGCAGCCAAGGGTTCAGCGGGAGCACCTACGAGCAGTACTTC	CASSQGFSGSTYEQYF	TRBJ2-7	TRBV4-3	few	TRBD2
TGTGCCAGCAGGAGGCACTACACCGGGGAGCTGTTTTTT	CASRRHYTGELFF	TRBJ2-2	TRBV2	few	-
TGTGCCAGCAGAGGGGACTCTGGAAACACCATATATTTT	CASRGDSGNTIYF	TRBJ1-3	TRBV2	-	-
TGTGCCAGCAGCGTTGGGGCTAGCGGGAGCTACGAGCAGTACTTC	CASSVGASGSYEQYF	TRBJ2-7	TRBV9	-	TRBD2
TGTGCCAGCAGTTTAGCCGATTATCAGCCCCAGCATTTT	CASSLADYQPQHF	TRBJ1-5	TRBV12-3/TRBV12-4	-	-
TGTGCCAGTAATATCCGGGACAGCTTGAACAATGAGCAGTTCTTC	CASNIRDSLNNEQFF	TRBJ2-1	TRBV19	few	TRBD1
TGTGCCAGCAGCCAAGGGGCGGGAGGGGGGAATGAGCAGTTCTTC	CASSQGAGGGNEQFF	TRBJ2-1	TRBV7-9	many	TRBD2
TGTGCCAGCAGTGGGCAGGCCGGTTATCAGCCCCAGCATTTT	CASSGQAGYQPQHF	TRBJ1-5	TRBV6-1	-	-
TGCAGTGCTAGAGTAACTAGCGCACTATCCTACAATGAGCAGTTCTTC	CSARVTSALSYNEQFF	TRBJ2-1	TRBV20-1	-	TRBD2
TGCAGTGCCCGCCGACACTGGACAGGGACTGGAAACACCATATATTTT	CSARRHWTGTGNTIYF	TRBJ1-3	TRBV20-1	few	TRBD1
TGCAGTGCTTGGCGGACCTCCTACAATGAGCAGTTCTTC	CSAWRTSYNEQFF	TRBJ2-1	TRBV20-1	many	-
TGTGCCAGCGGAACCCTAGCCGGGACTAGGGATGATAAGCAGTTCTTC	CASGTLAGTRDDKQFF	TRBJ2-1	TRBV5-4	many	TRBD2
TGTGCCAGCAGCCAAGATCTGACTAGCGGGAGTCAGTACTTC	CASSQDLTSGSQYF	TRBJ2-7	TRBV3-1	few	TRBD2
TGTGCCAGCCGGGACACCTCGGGGCAGTTCTTC	CASRDTSGQFF	TRBJ2-1	TRBV12-3/TRBV12-4	many	-
TGTGCCAGCAGCCAATTCCGGACAAACACAGATACGCAGTATTTT	CASSQFRTNTDTQYF	TRBJ2-3	TRBV14	many	-
TGTGCCTGGAGTGACACCCTTAACATCCTCGAGCAGTACTTC	CAWSDTLNILEQYF	TRBJ2-7	TRBV30	once	-
TGTGCCAGCAGCGTAGATTCAGGAGAGGATGGCTACACCTTC	CASSVDSGEDGYTF	TRBJ1-2	TRBV9	-	-
TGTGCCAGCAGTCCCCTAGCGGGAGGGCAGGGGGATACGCAGTATTTT	CASSPLAGGQGDTQYF	TRBJ2-3	TRBV12-3/TRBV12-4	many	TRBD2